This entry concerns a single TCR beta chain. Its antigen has not been determined. Within one base of it there is no much larger clone, and no base qualities were kept. The data derive from a study of CD8+ T cells in alopecia areata (dated by TCRdb to 2017 to 2018). Turning to the overall study: The study used high-throughput TCRbeta sequencing to examine T cell clonal expansion in alopecia areata, in both the C3H/HeJ mouse model and human patients. Scalp tissue and sorted CD4+ and CD8+ peripheral blood T cells from patchy and totalis/universalis alopecia areata patients and from healthy controls were covered by human TCRbeta sequencing. Scalp clonality was compared among normal scalp (n=4), patchy alopecia areata scalp (n=8), and alopecia totalis/universalis scalp (n=8). RNA was obtained with the PAXgene miRNA kit for fixed scalp, the miRNeasy kit for PBMCs, and the RNeasy kit for mouse skin. TCRbeta CDR3 regions were amplified by immunoSEQ multiplex PCR using 35 Vbeta forward and 13 Jbeta reverse primers.

The CDR3 covers 12 residues, taking in both the cysteine and the phenylalanine. Only CDR3 DNA remains: 36 bases, in frame from the first base. Here V drops 6 bases and J drops 8 bases, and the junction holds 6 bases not matched to any gene. The CDR1 and CDR2 encoded by the germline V gene are SQVTM and ANQGSEA. After PBMCs were isolated by density centrifugation and stained for CD3, CD4 and CD8, a FACSAria was used to sort CD4+ and CD8+ T cells. Unaffected controls provided scalp biopsies and blood samples. Results and caveats for the whole study, not just this receptor: Higher clonality and more expanded CD8+ clones were observed in lesional scalp than in normal scalp, particularly in alopecia totalis/universalis, a finding suggestive of antigenic drive. TCR sequences shared between patients were less clear than in mice, possibly partly because of HLA diversity in the patient population. Scalp TCR repertoire analysis is complicated because resident alphabeta T cells in normal human skin are also sequenced, whereas mouse skin is dominated by gammadelta T cells.

The library was prepared using the immunoSEQ multiplex PCR assay. To provide template for TCR sequencing, every sample had RNA extracted and reverse transcribed into cDNA. First-strand cDNA was synthesized using SuperScript III with a 2:1 mix of oligo-dT and random hexamers. A synthetic immune receptor repertoire was used to assess amplification bias, and residual bias was removed computationally. For the original study's pipeline: Raw reads were preprocessed to remove errors, and CDR3 was defined according to IMGT conventions as the region from the conserved cysteine to phenylalanine. Clonality was computed by normalizing Shannon entropy by log2 of the number of productive unique TCRs and subtracting the result from 1. CD4 or CD8 identity of scalp clones was inferred by cross-referencing scalp TCRbeta sequences with sorted blood CD4 and CD8 repertoires. This is the immuneACCESS table as TCRdb keeps it, with only in-frame sequences that have V and J called. A part of the clones is gone; compared with another copy, unresolved V genes explain less than half, and the rest is unexplained. The V and J calls and clone size come from that table; D and trimming were worked out from the DNA. The sample data list more than 95,000 clones, and 45% to 60% of these were observed just once. Jointly, the top ten make up 7.5% to 9% of the sample.

The sequenced material came from CD4+ T cells sorted from blood. The chain employs TRBV29-1 and TRBJ1-4; 7 bases in the junction line up with TRBD1. The TCR was taken from a human donor in good health. This receptor carries the CDR3 CSVTTGTEKLFF. The DNA sequence follows: TGCAGCGTGACGACAGGGACGGAAAAACTGTTTTTT.